This TCR beta chain came from a study of T cells in Graves' hyperthyroidism and ophthalmopathy (dated by TCRdb to about 2019). The study in broad terms: Peripheral blood was collected at initial diagnosis, before any treatment. An independent validation cohort of around 19 hyperthyroidism patients and about 15 patients who later progressed to ophthalmopathy tested prospective prediction of ophthalmopathy. The paper reports TCR Vbeta CDR3 sequencing of some 140 peripheral blood samples: under 45 ophthalmopathy, about 75 hyperthyroidism and approximately 17 progressor patients. In roughly six Graves' hyperthyroidism patients, the study also compared T-cell repertoires from thyroid tissue with T-cell repertoires from blood. The roughly 99 discovery patients were divided at random into training and test sets in a 7:3 ratio. To identify distinguishing TCR V-J signatures, a discovery cohort of about 100 patients was used, comprising 43 with Graves' ophthalmopathy and some 60 with stable Graves' hyperthyroidism. Once sampling was done, hyperthyroidism patients were given methimazole at a starting dose of 30 mg daily, whereas ophthalmopathy patients were given high-dose intravenous methylprednisolone.

Trimming takes 5 bases from V and 8 bases from J, and the germline ends sit 19 bases apart. Reading from cysteine to phenylalanine, the CDR3 counts 15 amino acids. The read is trimmed to its CDR3 DNA, 45 bases read in frame from base 1. Via the germline V gene, CDR1 is SGHTA and CDR2 FQGNSA. With respect to this clonotype: Its antigen is not yet known. Base qualities are not recorded, but no much larger clone differs from it by a single base.

Overall results and qualifications from the work: Most expanded thyroid clonotypes (frequency above 0.001) were also detected in blood, suggesting blood repertoires may reflect thyroid immune responses. In cross-validation, a model built on a 13 V-J signature told ophthalmopathy apart from stable hyperthyroidism with over 85% sensitivity and around 83% specificity, and in testing the same model reached 80%/75%. During validation, the model predicted progression to ophthalmopathy a median of approximately 6.5 months ahead of onset, with more than 60% sensitivity and almost 75% specificity. Sample size was not statistically predetermined, and investigators were not blinded to group allocation.

In the ophthalmopathy patients, disease was moderately to severely active, with a Clinical Activity Score of 3 or more, a NOSPECS grade of 4 or more, and a duration of less than 3 months. Patients with uncontrolled infections, other autoimmune diseases, pregnancy or lactation were excluded. Diagnoses were based on clinical symptoms, serum thyroxine and TRAb, thyroid ultrasound and orbital computed tomography. Ficoll-Paque density gradient centrifugation was used to isolate PBMCs from under 11 ml of fresh peripheral blood. Total RNA was extracted using Trizol reagent, and RNA quality was assessed on an Agilent 2100 Bioanalyzer. The TCR beta CDR3 regions were amplified from the RNA transcripts. For the first round of RT-PCR on the TCR CDR3, the HTBI primer set was used together with the Qiagen OneStep RT-PCR kit. Libraries were constructed in a second round of multiplex PCR, after which size selection and purification were performed. The libraries were sequenced on an Illumina HiSeq2000 using paired-end 100 bp reads. The paper's processing steps were these. SOAPnuke was used to process the raw data, with reads discarded if the reads contained adapters or uncalled bases, had a mean Phred below 15, or lacked an exact constant-primer or identifier match. COPE v1.2.5 was used to merge high-quality paired reads, and clonotypes were defined as unique nucleotide sequences. Clonotypes were aligned to IMGT TRBV, TRBD and TRBJ reference segments using MiTCR v1.1. Analysis was restricted to V-J combinations with a frequency above 0.0001, which covered roughly 99% of repertoires. A TCS score was defined as the ratio between F50 (clonal expansion) and ExV (chaos), using BLOSUM62-based TCRdist between CDR3 peptides within each V-J. Welch's t-statistics and random forest reduced several hundred V-J features to 13, which were used in a naive Bayes classifier (R e1071). Using fastp trimming at Q25 and MiXCR clonotype assembly, TCRdb reanalyzed the public sequencing data and kept in-frame beta chains. Each record represents a unique CDR3 protein, reported with the most common genes and DNA among its rows. In this record, the V and J calls reflect TCRdb's handling and not the investigators' own analysis. The sample data list 600,000 to 650,000 distinct CDR3 sequences, and around 21% of these were observed just once. The ten largest clones take up 30% to 40% of the sample.

The clonotype was recovered from a man aged 30 to 39 with Graves' ophthalmopathy. The sample consisted of blood. The rearrangement joined TRBV7-2 to TRBJ2-1; possibly the D gene is TRBD2, per 5 matching bases. The CDR3 sequence is CASSPMKGISDEQFF. The DNA reads as follows: TGTGCCAGCAGCCCCATGAAAGGAATTAGCGATGAGCAGTTCTTC.